The subject of this entry is one TCR beta chain. Its antigen is not known. CDR3 size: 14 residues. Looked up from germline, CDR1 is SEHNR and CDR2 is FQNEAQ (reference sequence). J lost 2 bases, V lost 5 bases, and 4 bases had no gene match. The data originate from a study of cytomegalovirus exposure and HLA in healthy donors. General study findings and limits: Later, an analysis found that TCR clusters from the first cohort tended to co-occur in the 90 to 150 validation repertoires. TCR beta chains numbering under 200 were designated cytomegalovirus-associated.

Clones were read by immunoSEQ multiplex PCR, and TCRdb kept only the in-frame ones, dropping some. The table includes tens of thousands of clones, approximately 84% detected once. Sequenced sample: PBMCs. This sequence joins TRBV7-9 and TRBJ1-2, with 8 bases matching TRBD1. The receptor's source is a woman in her late teens or twenties in good health and CMV-seropositive. The CDR3 DNA follows: TGTGCCAGCAGCCCGTGGACAGGGAACTATGGCTACACCTTC. Protein product: CASSPWTGNYGYTF.